Below, one T cell receptor (beta chain) is given with its context. Assay used: immunoSEQ multiplex PCR; TCRdb lists only in-frame clones, some missing. The table shows 400,000 or so clones, with around nine tenths occurring only once. Seattle participants joined during active infection and were tracked over time. This entry belongs to a study of blood T cell repertoires in COVID-19. This TCR derives from a woman aged 35 to 49 with COVID-19, enrolled during active disease. Material: peripheral blood.

The CDR3 coding sequence is TGTGCCAGCAGTTTGGGACTAGCGGGAGGGCCTGAGACCCAGTACTTC. It is translated as CASSLGLAGGPETQYF. The chain combines TRBV6-2 or TRBV6-3 with TRBJ2-5; TRBD2 agrees at 16 bases. With V trimmed by 4 bases and J by 5 bases, 4 bases remained unmatched. The germline gives CDR1 MNHEY, CDR2 SVGEGT. CDR3 size: 16 residues.